The clone carrying this T cell receptor beta chain was recorded only once. This sample was taken from a study of cytomegalovirus exposure and HLA in healthy donors. CDR1 SGDLS and CDR2 YYNGEE come from the germline V gene. This CDR3 contains 18 residues. With V trimmed by 0 bases and J by 4 bases, 12 bases remained unmatched. Using immunoSEQ multiplex PCR, the repertoire was profiled, and TCRdb retains in-frame clones only, with some absent. The sample includes a few hundred thousand clones, approximately 90% of them seen just once. Sequencing input: PBMCs. The gene calls are TRBV9 and TRBJ2-3; 9 bases line up with TRBD2. The TCR originated in a woman between 18 and 29 years old in good health and CMV-seronegative. The CDR3 bases are TGTGCCAGCAGCGTAGGGCCGACTAGCGGAGGGCGCTCAGATACGCAGTATTTT. Protein: CASSVGPTSGGRSDTQYF.